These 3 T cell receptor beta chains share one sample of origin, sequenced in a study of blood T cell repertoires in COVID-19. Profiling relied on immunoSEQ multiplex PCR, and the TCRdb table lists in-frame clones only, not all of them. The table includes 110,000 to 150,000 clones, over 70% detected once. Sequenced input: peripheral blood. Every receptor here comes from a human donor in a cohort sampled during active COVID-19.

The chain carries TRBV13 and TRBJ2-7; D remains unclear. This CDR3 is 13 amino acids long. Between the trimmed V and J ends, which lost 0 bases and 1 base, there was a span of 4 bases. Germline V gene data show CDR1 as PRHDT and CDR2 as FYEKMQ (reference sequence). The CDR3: CASSLGSSYEQYF. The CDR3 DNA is TGTGCCAGCAGCTTAGGTTCTTCCTACGAGCAGTACTTC.

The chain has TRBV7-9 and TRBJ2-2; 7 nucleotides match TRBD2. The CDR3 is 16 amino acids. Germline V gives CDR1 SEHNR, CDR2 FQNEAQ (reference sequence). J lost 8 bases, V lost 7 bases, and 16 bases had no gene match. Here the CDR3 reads CASNQGLGTHRGELFF. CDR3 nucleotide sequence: TGTGCCAGCAACCAAGGACTAGGAACACACCGGGGGGAGCTGTTTTTT.

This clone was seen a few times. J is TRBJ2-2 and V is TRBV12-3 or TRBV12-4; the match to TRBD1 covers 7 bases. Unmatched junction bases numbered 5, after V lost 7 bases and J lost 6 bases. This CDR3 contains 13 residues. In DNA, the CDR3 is TGTGCCAGCACCCCAACAGGGGCCGGGGAGCTGTTTTTT. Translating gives CASTPTGAGELFF.